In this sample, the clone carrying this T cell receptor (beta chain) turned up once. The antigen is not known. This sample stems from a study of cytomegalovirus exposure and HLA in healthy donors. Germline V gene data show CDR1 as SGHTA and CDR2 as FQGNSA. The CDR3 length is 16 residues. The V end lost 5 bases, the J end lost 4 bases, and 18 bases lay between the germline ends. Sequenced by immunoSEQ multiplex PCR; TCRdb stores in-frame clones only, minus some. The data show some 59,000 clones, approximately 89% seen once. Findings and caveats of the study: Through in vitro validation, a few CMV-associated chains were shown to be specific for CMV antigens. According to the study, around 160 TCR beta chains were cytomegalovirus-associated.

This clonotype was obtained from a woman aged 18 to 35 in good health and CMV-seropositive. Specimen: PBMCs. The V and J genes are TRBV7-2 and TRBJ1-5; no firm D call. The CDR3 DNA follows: TGTGCCAGCAGCCTAGATGGGCAGACGATTAATCAGCCCCAGCATTTT. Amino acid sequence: CASSLDGQTINQPQHF.